The clone carrying this T cell receptor (beta chain) was picked up a small number of times. This specimen comes from a study of beta chain features in type 1 diabetes. The isolated RNA, all of it, was reverse transcribed, so expressed TCRB transcripts were what got sequenced. Assay used: immunoSEQ multiplex PCR; TCRdb lists only in-frame clones, some missing. The data contain more than 150,000 clones, more than 9.5% of them seen just once; the ten biggest clones take up approximately 2%. CDR3 length equals 19 residues. The genes are TRBV21-1 and TRBJ2-7; TRBD1, as called in the table, went unchecked against the DNA. TRBV21-1 is a pseudogene segment. The sequence was collected from a man in his late teens or twenties in good health. Material: central memory CD4+ T cells from blood. The CDR3: CASSKVGPGQPYFIYEQYF. The DNA of the CDR3 is TGTGCCAGCAGCAAAGTAGGCCCGGGACAGCCGTATTTTATCTACGAGCAGTACTTC.